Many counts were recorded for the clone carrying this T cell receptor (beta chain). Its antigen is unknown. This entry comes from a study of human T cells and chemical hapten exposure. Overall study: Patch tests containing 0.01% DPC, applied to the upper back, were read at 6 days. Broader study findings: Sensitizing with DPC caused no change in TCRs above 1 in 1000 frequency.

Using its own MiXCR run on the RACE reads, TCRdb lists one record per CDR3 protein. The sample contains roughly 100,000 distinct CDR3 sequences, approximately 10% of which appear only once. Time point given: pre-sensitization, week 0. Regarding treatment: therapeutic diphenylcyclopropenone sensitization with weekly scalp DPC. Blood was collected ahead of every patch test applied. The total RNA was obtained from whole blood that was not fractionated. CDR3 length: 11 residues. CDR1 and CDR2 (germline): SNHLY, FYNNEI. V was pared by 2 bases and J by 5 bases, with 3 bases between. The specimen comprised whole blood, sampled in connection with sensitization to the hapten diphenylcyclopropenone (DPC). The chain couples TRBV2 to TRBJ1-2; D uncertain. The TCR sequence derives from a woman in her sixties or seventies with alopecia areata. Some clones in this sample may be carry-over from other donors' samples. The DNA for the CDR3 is TGTGCCAGCAGTGAACGATATGGCTACACCTTC. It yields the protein CASSERYGYTF.